The rows below give T cell receptor beta chains drawn from one sample of a study of T cells in localized non-small cell lung cancer. The protocol was immunoSEQ multiplex PCR, while the TCRdb copy is restricted to in-frame clones and leaves out a portion. The top ten clones hold 1.3% of a sample with 70,000 or so clones, around 84% of them seen once. Material: peripheral blood, obtained before any cancer treatment. The receptors were gathered from a female donor at least 60 years old with stage I lung adenocarcinoma. Both conserved end residues are part of each CDR3. D genes are given only for firm matches. Only part of the rows carry a size: once, few, many, or a class if the clone is expanded.

v_gene	j_gene	abundance	d_gene	CDR3nt	CDR3aa
TRBV11-1	TRBJ1-1	NA	NA	TGTGCCAGCAGCTGGAGACAGGTTCTAATTGAAGCTTTCTTT	CASSWRQVLIEAFF
TRBV27	TRBJ2-5	NA	TRBD2	TGTGCCAGCAGTTTATCAGGGACTAGTCGTATTGGGGCCCAGTACTTC	CASSLSGTSRIGAQYF
TRBV27	TRBJ1-1	NA	NA	TGTGCCAGCAGTCCTTCGACAGTCATGAACACTGAAGCTTTCTTT	CASSPSTVMNTEAFF
TRBV5-1	TRBJ2-5	NA	NA	TGCGCCAGCAGCTTGGCTGGGATAGCCCAAGAGACCCAGTACTTC	CASSLAGIAQETQYF
TRBV27	TRBJ1-1	NA	NA	TGTGCCAGCAGTCTCCAGGTAAACACTGAAGCTTTCTTT	CASSLQVNTEAFF
TRBV13	TRBJ2-7	once	TRBD2	TGTGCCAGCAGCTCAGAGGGGACTAGCGCATCTTTC	CASSSEGTSASF
TRBV15	TRBJ1-1	NA	TRBD1	TGTGCCACCAGCAGAGTTCCCACAGGGGGTTTTACTGAAGCTTTCTTT	CATSRVPTGGFTEAFF
TRBV4-1	TRBJ1-5	NA	NA	TGCGCCAGCAGCCGGGAACCGGGCCGCAATCAGCCCCAGCATTTT	CASSREPGRNQPQHF
TRBV28	TRBJ2-3	NA	NA	TGTGCCAGCACCAAGGATTGGTATACGCAGTATTTT	CASTKDWYTQYF
TRBV5-1	TRBJ2-5	NA	NA	TGCGCCAGCAGCTTGGGGATGGACAGGGGGCAACTAGCGGGAGGTCTACAAGAGACCCAGTACTTC	CASSLGMDRGQLAGGLQETQYF
TRBV2	TRBJ2-6	NA	NA	TGTGCCAGCAGTGAGTTGGGGGCTGGGGCCAACGTCCTGACTTTC	CASSELGAGANVLTF
TRBV4-1	TRBJ1-6	NA	TRBD1	TGCGCCAGTGGACAGGGAGCCTATAATTCACCCCTCCACTTT	CASGQGAYNSPLHF
TRBV9	TRBJ2-2	NA	TRBD2	TGTGCCAGCAGCGTAGATGCTAGCGGGAGGAACACCGGGGAGCTGTTTTTT	CASSVDASGRNTGELFF
TRBV6-5	TRBJ1-5	NA	NA	TGTGCCAGCAGTTACGCAGGGGTCTATCAGCCCCAGCATTTT	CASSYAGVYQPQHF
TRBV19	TRBJ2-1	NA	NA	TGTGCCAGTAGTCCTCAAACAGGCTACAATGAGCAGTTCTTC	CASSPQTGYNEQFF
TRBV2	TRBJ2-7	NA	NA	TGTGCCAGCAACCGGGACGGAAAAGCCTACGAGCAGTACTTC	CASNRDGKAYEQYF
TRBV15	TRBJ2-3	NA	NA	TGTGCCACCAGCAGAGATCTAATTCAGCAGACGCAGTATTTT	CATSRDLIQQTQYF
TRBV6-1	TRBJ2-7	NA	TRBD2	TGTGCCAGTATGTCTAGCGGGGGGCCTTACGAGCAGTACTTC	CASMSSGGPYEQYF
TRBV5-1	TRBJ1-6	NA	NA	TGCGCCAGCAGCCCTGCGTTCGCCGAGCGGAACCTTAATTCACCCCTCCACTTT	CASSPAFAERNLNSPLHF
TRBV18	TRBJ2-2	once	NA	TGTGCCAGCTCACCCCTATCGACAGCCGTTGACACCGGGGAGCTGTTTTTT	CASSPLSTAVDTGELFF
TRBV5-5	TRBJ2-1	NA	TRBD1	TGTGCCAGCAGGCAAGACAGGGGGCGGGAAAATGAGCAGTTCTTC	CASRQDRGRENEQFF
TRBV11-2	TRBJ2-1	NA	TRBD2	TGTGCCAGCAGCTCACTAGCGCGGGGCTACAATGAGCAGTTCTTC	CASSSLARGYNEQFF
TRBV28	TRBJ1-4	NA	NA	TGTGCCAGCGCTGAATATTGGGCAGTTAATGAAAAACTGTTTTTT	CASAEYWAVNEKLFF
TRBV7-3	TRBJ2-3	NA	TRBD2	TGTGCCAGCAGCTTAATTGGCGGGGGGGGCACAGATACGCAGTATTTT	CASSLIGGGGTDTQYF
TRBV6-1	TRBJ1-5	few	NA	TGTGCCAGCAGTGAATGGTGGGGGGAGAATCAGCCCCAGCATTTT	CASSEWWGENQPQHF
TRBV7-8	TRBJ2-3	NA	TRBD1	TGTGCCAGCAGCTTCGGACAGGGTAGTTTCTCAGTAGATACGCAGTATTTT	CASSFGQGSFSVDTQYF
TRBV5-1	TRBJ1-2	NA	TRBD1	TGCGCCAGCAGCTTGGCAATCGGACAGGGTGGCTACACCTTC	CASSLAIGQGGYTF
TRBV5-1	TRBJ2-4	once	NA	TGCGCCAGCAGCGGGGGAGGGGGCCATAACATTCAGTACTTC	CASSGGGGHNIQYF